The next 4 T cell receptor beta chains were all read from a single sample in a study of response to subunit inactivated influenza vaccine (dated by TCRdb to the late 2010s). The sample's time point, from its label and the paper: approximately 47 days after influenza vaccine administration. Library prep was done by RT-PCR. Instrument used: Illumina HiSeq 2500. The raw public data were reprocessed by TCRdb itself: fastp quality trimming at Q25, MiXCR clonotype calling, in-frame beta chains only. Every entry covers one CDR3 protein and lists the most common genes and DNA from its rows. The table for this sample lists hundreds of thousands of distinct CDR3 sequences; over 10% of them were counted only once. 13% of the sample rests with the top ten. This sample comprised PBMCs from blood, obtained 40 to 50 days after vaccination. Source of these receptors: a man aged 50 or older who received an inactivated influenza vaccine. Donor details come from another sample of the same person, matched by shared clones.

DNA of the CDR3: TGTGCCTCACAAGAGGCCCTGAACACTGAAGCTTTCTTT. It codes for CASQEALNTEAFF. The chain recombines TRBV24-1 with TRBJ1-1; D gene unclear. This CDR3 is 13 amino acids long. Germline CDR1 reads KGHDR; CDR2 reads SFDVKD. V dropped 12 bases and J dropped 0 bases, with 13 bases sitting between them.

The rearrangement joins TRBV7-6 to TRBJ1-3; 8 bases agree with TRBD1. Per the germline V gene, CDR1 is SGHVS and CDR2 is FNYEAQ. CDR3 size: 15 residues. V was pared by 5 bases and J by 1 base, with 4 bases of the junction left unmatched. CDR3 nucleotides: TGTGCCAGCAGCGCAACAGGGGGGTCTGGAAACACCATATATTTT. Translation gives CASSATGGSGNTIYF. Variable domain in full (rest from reference TRBV7-6 and TRBJ1-3): GAGVSQSPRYKVTKRGQDVALRCDPISGHVSLYWYRQALGQGPEFLTYFNYEAQQDKSGLPNDRFSAERPEGSISTLTIQRTEQRDSAMYRCASSATGGSGNTIYFGEGSWLTVV.

This clonotype appeared a few times. This chain connects TRBV6-2 or TRBV6-3 to TRBJ2-1; perhaps TRBD1 as D (8 bases). Germline assignment: CDR1 MNHEY and CDR2 SVGEGT. This CDR3 contains 16 residues. Trimming left V 2 bases short and J 4 bases short, with 15 bases between. The CDR3: CASSYERDRLYNEQFF. The CDR3 DNA follows: TGTGCCAGCAGTTACGAGCGGGACAGGTTGTACAATGAGCAGTTCTTC.

This clonotype was observed a handful of times. The V gene is TRBV5-1, the J gene TRBJ1-4; the D gene is possibly TRBD1 (5 bases). The CDR3 extends over 14 amino acids. Germline CDR1 SGHRS, CDR2 YFSETQ. V lost 4 bases and J lost 8, with 15 bases in between. The CDR3 protein is CASSRTEQAEKLFF. The CDR3 DNA is TGCGCCAGCAGCCGGACGGAACAGGCGGAAAAACTGTTTTTT. The full variable domain, rest sourced from reference TRBV5-1 and TRBJ1-4, is KAGVTQTPRYLIKTRGQQVTLSCSPISGHRSVSWYQQTPGQGLQFLFEYFSETQRNKGNFPGRFSGRQFSNSRSEMNVSTLELGDSALYLCASSRTEQAEKLFFGSGTQLSVL.